Listed below are T cell receptor beta chains from one sample, sequenced in a study of blood T cells in healthy people across ages. TCRdb ran MiXCR on the 5' RACE reads and lists one entry per CDR3 protein. Among 1,100,000 or so distinct CDR3 sequences listed, 35% to 50% were seen once. The source material was blood. Every receptor here comes from a woman aged 60 to 75 in good health. Both conserved end residues are trimmed from each CDR3.

>TRBJ2-7|TRBV15
ATSTESKMLYEQY
>TRBJ2-1|TRBV5-1
ASTIGGQILNEQF
>TRBJ2-7|TRBV5-1
ASSAEGGRGSYEQY
>TRBJ2-2|TRBV14
ASSQRPPGELF
>TRBJ2-4|TRBV21-1
ASIPRRKNIQY
>TRBJ2-7|TRBV11-2
ASSSHVGTRGYEQY
>TRBJ2-7|TRBV7-8
ASCLAARLAGSHEQY
>TRBJ2-1|TRBV5-1
ASSKDPGPSPHQF
>TRBJ2-7|TRBV27
ASSVGRFYEQY
>TRBJ1-2|TRBV25-1
ASSRSGTESGYT
>TRBJ2-7|TRBV27
ASSTSGTGTYEQY
>TRBJ1-1|TRBV14
ASSQFGVEAF
>TRBJ2-3|TRBV11-3
ASSPGENTQY
>TRBJ2-1|TRBV12-3/TRBV12-4
ASSSPSGRRNEQF
>TRBJ2-7|TRBV3-1
ASSQDGGPTYEQY
>.|TRBV7-2
ASTLDRGSYNEQY
>TRBJ2-2|TRBV20-1
SARAGLTGVRAGELF
>TRBJ2-1|TRBV12-3/TRBV12-4
ASSLAQGLGNEQF
>TRBJ1-4|TRBV4-1
ASSQWDMGGKLF
>TRBJ2-1|TRBV15
ATSGTSGHSRYNEQF
>TRBJ2-3|TRBV12-3/TRBV12-4
ASRRGVTGGTDTQY
>.|TRBV20-1
SASYRGTIVVYEQY
>TRBJ2-1|TRBV4-2
ASSQDPGGEQF
>TRBJ2-7|TRBV7-2
ASSLVLAGAGEQY
>TRBJ2-1|TRBV27
ASSHEGTTWF
>TRBJ2-1|TRBV5-4
ASSTGTSGTSSYNEQF
>TRBJ1-2|TRBV5-1
ASSLDPPSYT
>TRBJ2-5|TRBV12-3/TRBV12-4
ASSDPGTGVYELY
>.|TRBV25-1
ASSRDTGPYEQY
>TRBJ2-1|TRBV27
ASSEYTGTGYNTEQF
>TRBJ1-2|TRBV5-6
ASSLDIMSNYGYT
>TRBJ1-5|TRBV18
ASSRQGNGNQPQH
>TRBJ2-7|TRBV9
ASSVGADVSYEQY
>TRBJ1-5|TRBV10-1
ASSVGGANQPQH
>TRBJ2-1|TRBV2
ASSEARFAGQGFYNEQF
>.|TRBV11-3
ASSSATGYEQY
>TRBJ1-6|TRBV15
ATSVKNKRAGLGSPLH
>TRBJ2-1|TRBV2
ASSEGASGSIDEQF